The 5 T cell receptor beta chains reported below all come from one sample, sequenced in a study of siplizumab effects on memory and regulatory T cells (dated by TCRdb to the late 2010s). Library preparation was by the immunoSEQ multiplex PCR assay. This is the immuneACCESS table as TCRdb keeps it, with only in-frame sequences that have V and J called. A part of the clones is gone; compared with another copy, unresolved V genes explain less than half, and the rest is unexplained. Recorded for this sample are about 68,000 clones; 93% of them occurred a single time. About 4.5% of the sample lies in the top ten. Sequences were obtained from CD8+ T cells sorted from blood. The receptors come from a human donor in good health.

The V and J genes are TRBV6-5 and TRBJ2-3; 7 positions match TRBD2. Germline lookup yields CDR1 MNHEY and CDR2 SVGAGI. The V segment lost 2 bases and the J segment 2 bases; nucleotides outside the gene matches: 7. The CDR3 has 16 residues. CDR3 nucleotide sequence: TGTGCCAGCAGTTACGGCGGGGGAGGGGACACAGATACGCAGTATTTT. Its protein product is CASSYGGGGDTDTQYF.

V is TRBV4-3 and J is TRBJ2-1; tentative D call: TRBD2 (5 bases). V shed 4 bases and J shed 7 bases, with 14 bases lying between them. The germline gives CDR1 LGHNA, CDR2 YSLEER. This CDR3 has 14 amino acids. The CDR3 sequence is CASSPRVADNEQFF. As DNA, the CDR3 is TGCGCCAGCAGCCCGAGGGTCGCGGATAATGAGCAGTTCTTC.

The CDR3 sequence: CASLRTGGVYGYTF. Written as DNA, the CDR3 is TGTGCCAGCCTCAGGACAGGGGGCGTCTATGGCTACACCTTC. This chain joins TRBV2 and TRBJ1-2; 11 nucleotides agree with TRBD1. The germline CDR1 and CDR2 sequences are SNHLY and FYNNEI. The trim removed 8 bases at V and 4 bases at J, leaving 6 bases unmatched. The CDR3 totals 14 residues. The complete variable domain, with remaining parts taken from reference TRBV2 and TRBJ1-2, reads EPEVTQTPSHQVTQMGQEVILRCVPISNHLYFYWYRQILGQKVEFLVSFYNNEISEKSEIFDDQFSVERPDGSNFTLKIRSTKLEDSAMYFCASLRTGGVYGYTFGSGTRLTVV.

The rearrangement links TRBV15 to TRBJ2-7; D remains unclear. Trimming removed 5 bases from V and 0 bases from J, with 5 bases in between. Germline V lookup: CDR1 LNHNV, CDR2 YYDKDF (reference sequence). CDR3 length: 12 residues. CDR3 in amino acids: CATSGDSYEQYF. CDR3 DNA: TGTGCCACCAGCGGGGACTCCTACGAGCAGTACTTC.

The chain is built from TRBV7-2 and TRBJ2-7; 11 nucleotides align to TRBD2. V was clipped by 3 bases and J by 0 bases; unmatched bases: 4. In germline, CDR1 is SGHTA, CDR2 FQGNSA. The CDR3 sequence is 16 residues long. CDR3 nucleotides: TGTGCCAGCAGCTTCCCACTAGCGGGGGTCTCCTACGAGCAGTACTTC. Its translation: CASSFPLAGVSYEQYF.